Below, 12 T cell receptor beta chains from the same sample are listed, as sequenced in a study of cytotoxic CD8 clonotypes in ibrutinib-treated CLL. The assay was immunoSEQ multiplex PCR, and TCRdb's table has in-frame clones only and misses some. This table has about 200,000 clones, about 72% appearing once. Sequencing was performed on PBMCs, taken after 24 months of ibrutinib treatment. These receptors were taken from a human donor with chronic lymphocytic leukemia.

J is TRBJ2-7 and V is TRBV7-9, with 9 bases identical to TRBD1. The germline V gene encodes CDR1 SEHNR and CDR2 FQNEAQ (reference sequence). The CDR3 covers 14 residues. Trimming cost V 0 bases and J 4 bases; bases outside gene matches: 1. The CDR3 protein is CASSLAGTGYEQYF. Written as DNA, the CDR3 is TGTGCCAGCAGCTTAGCGGGGACAGGGTACGAGCAGTACTTC.

This chain joins TRBV6-5 and TRBJ2-4; 8 nucleotides match TRBD2. Germline assignment: CDR1 MNHEY and CDR2 SVGAGI. This CDR3 comprises 15 residues. Germline trimming cut 5 bases from V and 0 bases from J; bases unmatched to any gene: 3. CDR3 amino acids: CASSSSGTAKNIQYF. The CDR3 DNA is TGTGCCAGCAGTAGTAGCGGGACAGCCAAAAACATTCAGTACTTC.

The gene calls are TRBV11-1 and TRBJ2-5; D not certain. The germline gives CDR1 SGHAT, CDR2 FQDESV (reference sequence). The CDR3 length is 17 residues. Trimming pared 0 bases from V and 4 bases from J, leaving 18 bases between. CDR3 DNA: TGTGCCAGCAGCTTAGCAGGAAGGAGCCCCTCTGGAGAGACCCAGTACTTC. It is translated as CASSLAGRSPSGETQYF. The full variable domain, its missing parts supplied by reference TRBV11-1 and TRBJ2-5, is EAEVAQSPRYKITEKSQAVAFWCDPISGHATLYWYRQILGQGPELLVQFQDESVVDDSQLPKDRFSAERLKGVDSTLKIQPAELGDSAMYLCASSLAGRSPSGETQYFGPGTRLLVL.

The J gene is TRBJ2-7, the V gene TRBV7-2, with no clear D. The germline gives CDR1 SGHTA, CDR2 FQGNSA. This CDR3 has 13 amino acids. The germline V and J ends were trimmed by 4 bases and 4 bases, with 11 bases remaining between them. The CDR3 DNA reads TGTGCCAGCAGCTCGACGTTGTCTTACGAGCAGTACTTC. Translating it yields CASSSTLSYEQYF.

The DNA of the CDR3 is TGTGCCAGCAGTGAATGGCTGCAGCCCTCTGGAAACACCATATATTTT. Translating gives CASSEWLQPSGNTIYF. This rearrangement joins TRBV2 to TRBJ1-3; D is ambiguous. There are 16 residues in the CDR3. Trimming stripped 2 bases from V and 0 bases from J, with 11 bases between. Germline-derived CDR1 and CDR2 are SNHLY and FYNNEI. Full variable domain (remainder filled in from reference TRBV2 and TRBJ1-3): EPEVTQTPSHQVTQMGQEVILRCVPISNHLYFYWYRQILGQKVEFLVSFYNNEISEKSEIFDDQFSVERPDGSNFTLKIRSTKLEDSAMYFCASSEWLQPSGNTIYFGEGSWLTVV.

This chain uses TRBV15 with TRBJ2-1; no definite D call. V lost 0 bases and J 8 bases, leaving 14 bases between the germline ends. The CDR3 spans 15 residues. The germline CDR1 and CDR2 sequences are LNHNV and YYDKDF (reference sequence). The CDR3 coding sequence is TGTGCCACCAGCAGAGAGGCCGGTGTGACTCATGAGCAGTTCTTC. It is translated as CATSREAGVTHEQFF.

This clone has a single count. The chain recombines TRBV11-2 with TRBJ2-3, with a possible D match to TRBD2 (6 bases). With 3 bases removed from V and 1 base from J, the gap between germline ends came to 8 bases. Germline V CDR1 and CDR2: SGHAT, FQNNGV. This CDR3 is 14 amino acids long. CDR3 protein: CASSLGLGTDTQYF. The CDR3 nucleotides read TGTGCCAGCAGCTTGGGACTGGGCACAGATACGCAGTATTTT.

This chain uses TRBV6-1 with TRBJ2-5; possible D gene TRBD1, 6 bases. V was clipped by 7 bases and J by 2 bases, with 14 bases between them. CDR1 is MNHNS, CDR2 SASEGT, per germline. The CDR3 is made up of 14 amino acids. The CDR3, as DNA: TGTGCCAGCACCATAGGACAGACTCAAGAGACCCAGTACTTC. Translated: CASTIGQTQETQYF.

This clone turned up a few times. V is TRBV29-1 and J is TRBJ2-1, with 11 nucleotides matching TRBD2. The junction had 8 bases not matched to a gene; V was cut back by 1 base and J by 6 bases. Germline CDR1 SQVTM, CDR2 ANQGSEA. CDR3 size: 16 residues. The chain's CDR3 is CSVEGTSGRPFNEQFF. CDR3 bases: TGCAGCGTTGAAGGGACTAGCGGGCGACCTTTCAATGAGCAGTTCTTC.

The rearrangement links TRBV18 to TRBJ1-2; D is uncertain. CDR1 and CDR2 (germline): KGHSH, LQKENI. CDR3 length equals 16 residues. Trimming removed 1 base at V and 0 bases at J, with 12 bases between. CDR3 sequence (DNA): TGTGCCAGCTCACCACGGCAGGACGCACCTAACTATGGCTACACCTTC. This gives the protein CASSPRQDAPNYGYTF. Variable domain in full (rest from reference TRBV18 and TRBJ1-2): NAGVMQNPRHLVRRRGQEARLRCSPMKGHSHVYWYRQLPEEGLKFMVYLQKENIIDESGMPKERFSAEFPKEGPSILRIQQVVRGDSAAYFCASSPRQDAPNYGYTFGSGTRLTVV.

The chain recombines TRBV30 with TRBJ2-1; perhaps TRBD2 as D (5 bases). The CDR3 spans 14 residues. Trimming stripped 4 bases from V and 2 bases from J, with 12 bases between. Germline assignment: CDR1 GTSNPN and CDR2 SVGIG (reference sequence). The chain's CDR3 is CAWIAGDTYNEQFF. The DNA of the CDR3 is TGTGCCTGGATTGCGGGTGACACCTACAATGAGCAGTTCTTC. Complete variable domain (other parts from reference TRBV30 and TRBJ2-1): SQTIHQWPATLVQPVGSPLSLECTVEGTSNPNLYWYRQAAGRGLQLLFYSVGIGQISSEVPQNLSASRPQDRQFILSSKKLLLSDSGFYLCAWIAGDTYNEQFFGPGTRLTVL.

This clone appeared a single time. The gene calls are TRBV5-1 and TRBJ2-2; 9 bases map to TRBD1. J gave up 6 bases and V 4 bases, and 10 bases lay outside the gene matches. Looked up from germline, CDR1 is SGHRS and CDR2 is YFSETQ. This CDR3 has 16 residues. CDR3 DNA: TGCGCCAGCAGCCCTGGAGGGACAGGGAAATCCGGGGAGCTGTTTTTT. Translated: CASSPGGTGKSGELFF.